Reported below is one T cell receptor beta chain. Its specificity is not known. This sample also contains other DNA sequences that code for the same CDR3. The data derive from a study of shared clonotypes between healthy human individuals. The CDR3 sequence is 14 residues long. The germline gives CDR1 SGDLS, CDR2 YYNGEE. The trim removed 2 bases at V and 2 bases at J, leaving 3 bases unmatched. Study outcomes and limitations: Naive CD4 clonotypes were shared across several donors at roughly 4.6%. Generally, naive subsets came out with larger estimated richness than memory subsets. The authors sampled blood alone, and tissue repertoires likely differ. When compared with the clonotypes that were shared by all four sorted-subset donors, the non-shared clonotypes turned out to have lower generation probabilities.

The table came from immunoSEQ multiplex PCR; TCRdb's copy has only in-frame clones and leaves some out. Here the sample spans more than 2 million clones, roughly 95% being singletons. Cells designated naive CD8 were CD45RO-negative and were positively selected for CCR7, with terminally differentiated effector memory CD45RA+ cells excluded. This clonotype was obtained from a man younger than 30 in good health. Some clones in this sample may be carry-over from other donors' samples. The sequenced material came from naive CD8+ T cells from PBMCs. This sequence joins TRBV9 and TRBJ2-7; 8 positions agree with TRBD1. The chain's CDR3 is CASSVGTGPYEQYF. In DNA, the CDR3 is TGTGCCAGCAGCGTGGGGACAGGACCCTACGAGCAGTACTTC.